The next 4 T cell receptor beta chains were all read from a single sample in a study of blood T cells in healthy people across ages. Combining a sample-barcoded 5' primer with a J-beta primer mix, a second PCR ran for roughly 7 to 12 cycles. TCRdb re-analysed the 5' RACE reads in MiXCR, keeping a single row per CDR3 protein. This sample has about 1.5 million distinct CDR3 sequences, with around 39% found just once. The sample taken for sequencing was blood. These receptors all stem from a woman between 18 and 29 years old in good health.

This clonotype was seen a few times. The chain links TRBV5-1 to TRBJ2-5, with 11 positions matching TRBD2. Germline V gene data show CDR1 as SGHRS and CDR2 as YFSETQ. The trim removed 4 bases at V and 0 bases at J, leaving 8 bases unmatched. CDR3 length equals 17 residues. CDR3 sequence: CASSARTSGRNQETQYF. The CDR3 region has the DNA TGCGCCAGCAGCGCCCGGACTAGCGGGCGTAACCAAGAGACCCAGTACTTC.

In its sample, this clonotype was seen a few times. CDR3 coding DNA: TGTGCCAGCAGTGACGGGACAGGCGTTAGGTCACCCCTCCACTTT. Translating gives CASSDGTGVRSPLHF. The J gene is TRBJ1-6, the V gene TRBV25-1; 8 bases match TRBD1. This CDR3 is 15 amino acids long. The V gene's germline CDR1 is MGHDK and CDR2 SYGVNS. The trim removed 3 bases at V and 10 bases at J, leaving 8 bases unmatched. Complete variable domain (other parts from reference TRBV25-1 and TRBJ1-6): EADIYQTPRYLVIGTGKKITLECSQTMGHDKMYWYQQDPGMELHLIHYSYGVNSTEKGDLSSESTVSRIRTEHFPLTLESARPSHTSQYLCASSDGTGVRSPLHFGNGTRLTVT.

Regarding this clonotype: One junction end does not reproduce the germline sequence, and a read error may be involved. This chain uses TRBV15 with TRBJ1-4; D might be TRBD1 (5 bases). The CDR3 consists of 16 residues. The germline gives CDR1 LNHNV, CDR2 YYDKDF (reference sequence). The CDR3 sequence: CVTSRVPTALNEKLFF. The CDR3 DNA sequence: TGTGTCACCAGCAGGGTCCCGACAGCGCTTAATGAAAAACTGTTTTTT.

The rearrangement uses TRBV10-3 and TRBJ2-2; TRBD2 is a possible D gene (6 bases). The CDR3 loop spans 15 amino acids. CDR1 is ENHRY and CDR2 is SYGVKD in the germline V gene. V gave up 5 bases and J gave up 4 bases, with 14 bases separating them. CDR3 region: CAISSPGLGTGELFF. The CDR3 DNA sequence: TGTGCCATCAGTTCCCCGGGACTTGGCACCGGGGAGCTGTTTTTT.